This TCR beta chain is from a study of shared clonotypes between healthy human individuals. It was about 190 ng DNA, 33,000 or so T cell genomes, that sorted-subset replicate PCRs used. The method was immunoSEQ multiplex PCR; TCRdb's version includes in-frame clones alone and lacks a portion of them. The table includes approximately 1,000,000 clones, roughly 80% detected once. Study-wide results and limits: Compared with memory subsets, naive subsets generally had larger estimated richness. The study found approximately 5% of naive CD4 clonotypes shared across a few donors.

About this clone itself: The target antigen is unknown.

The CDR3 loop spans 14 amino acids. Trimming took off 2 bases at V and 6 bases at J, with 11 bases between the two ends. The germline gives CDR1 KGHSH, CDR2 LQKENI. Partitioning of CD4+ cells yielded a CD45RA+ naive subset and a CD45RA-negative memory subset. This sequence was found in a man between 18 and 35 years old in good health. Some clones in this sample may be carry-over from other donors' samples. The sequenced sample was memory CD4+ T cells from PBMCs. This sample's subset: CD45RA-negative fraction. The chain carries TRBV18 and TRBJ1-3, with D possibly matching TRBD1 (6 bases). The CDR3 here is CASSPMRGANTIYF. The CDR3 DNA is TGTGCCAGCTCACCAATGCGGGGGGCAAACACCATATATTTT.